The 10 T cell receptor beta chains listed next were all sequenced from one sample in a study of tumor-infiltrating lymphocytes in oesophageal squamous cell carcinoma. TCRdb fed the PCR reads into MiXCR, producing one record per CDR3 protein. The repertoire holds roughly 16,000 distinct CDR3 sequences, with 35% to 55% as singletons. The source material was blood. The receptors were sampled from a female donor with esophageal squamous cell carcinoma.

The sample holds many counts of this clonotype. The genes are TRBV28 and TRBJ2-7; TRBD2 matches at 9 bases. J was trimmed by 0 bases and V by 7 bases; bases with no gene match: 7. CDR1 is MDHEN and CDR2 is SYDVKM in the germline V gene. This CDR3 is 15 amino acids long. The CDR3 coding sequence is TGTGCCAGCATGCTCGGACTAGCGCCCTCCTACGAGCAGTACTTC. This gives the protein CASMLGLAPSYEQYF.

The gene calls are TRBV7-8 and TRBJ2-5; D perhaps matches TRBD1 (6 bases). The better agreement between TRBJ2-7 and the DNA end casts doubt on the J call. The CDR3 length is 14 residues. Germline CDR1 reads SGHVS; CDR2 reads FQNEAQ. The CDR3: CASSLPGVTYEQYF. The CDR3 nucleotides are TGTGCCAGCAGCTTACCAGGGGTAACCTACGAGCAGTACTTC.

This clonotype was detected only a few times. The genes are TRBV18 and TRBJ2-5; 7 bases line up with TRBD2. V trimming: 5 bases; J trimming: 11 bases; junction bases outside the gene matches: 26. CDR3 size: 18 residues. The germline CDR1 and CDR2 sequences are KGHSH and LQKENI. The CDR3, as DNA: TGTGCCAGCTCATTTTCCTCCCCGGGCGGGAGCTCCTACAATGAGCAGTACTTC. Translation gives CASSFSSPGGSSYNEQYF.

This clonotype was seen ten or more times. This chain links TRBV5-4 with TRBJ2-5, with D possibly matching TRBD1 (5 bases). V was cut by 2 bases and J by 5 bases, with 13 bases left in between. The CDR3 has 14 residues. Germline V CDR1 and CDR2: SGHNT, YYREEE (reference sequence). CDR3 nucleotide sequence: TGTGCCAGCAGCTTCGGCAGGGAATGGGAGACCCAGTACTTC. The encoded protein is CASSFGREWETQYF.

CDR3 sequence: CASSARAGGLTEQYF. The DNA for the CDR3 is TGTGCCAGCAGCGCTCGGGCGGGAGGCCTTACGGAGCAGTACTTC. The gene calls are TRBV7-6 and TRBJ2-1; 8 bases agree with TRBD2. The better agreement between TRBJ2-7 and the DNA end casts doubt on the J call. CDR3 length: 15 residues. CDR1 SGHVS and CDR2 FNYEAQ come from the germline V gene.

The chain combines TRBV7-2 with TRBJ2-3, with TRBD1 matching 12 bases. The J segment lost 5 bases and the V segment lost 5 bases, leaving 8 bases of the junction unmatched. The germline gives CDR1 SGHTA, CDR2 FQGNSA. The CDR3 totals 16 residues. In DNA, the CDR3 is TGTGCCAGCAGCAACCGGGACAGGGGGCTCAAAGATACGCAGTATTTT. This codes for CASSNRDRGLKDTQYF.

The chain carries TRBV12-3 or TRBV12-4 and TRBJ2-3; no reliable D call. V was cut by 7 bases and J by 2 bases, with 13 bases left in between. The CDR3 runs 14 residues. CDR3 in amino acids: CASIPPGSTDTQYF. In DNA, the CDR3 is TGTGCCAGCATCCCTCCCGGATCCACAGATACGCAGTATTTT.

The sample holds a few counts of this clonotype. This chain joins TRBV7-3 and TRBJ2-1; 13 nucleotides align to TRBD2. The last part of the DNA fits TRBJ2-5 better; the J call may be wrong. CDR3 length: 17 amino acids. In germline, CDR1 is SGHTA, CDR2 FQGTGA. For the CDR3, the DNA is TGTGCCAGCAGCCTCCACAGGACTAGCGGGGGAACCGGGACCCAGTACTTC. Residues: CASSLHRTSGGTGTQYF.

The chain employs TRBV6-4 and TRBJ2-6, with TRBD1 matching over 7 bases. With V trimmed by 0 bases and J by 0 bases, 2 bases remained unmatched. The CDR3 has 17 amino acids. Germline loops: CDR1 MRHNA, CDR2 SNTAGT. CDR3 DNA sequence: TGTGCCAGCAGTGACTCGTCAGGGGGCTCTGGGGCCAACGTCCTGACTTTC. Translation gives CASSDSSGGSGANVLTF.

At least ten counts were recorded for this clonotype. The V and J genes are TRBV4-3 and TRBJ2-7; D is tentatively TRBD1 or TRBD2 (6 bases each). Germline CDR1 is LGHNA and CDR2 is YSLEER. The CDR3 totals 14 residues. The V end lost 0 bases, the J end lost 6 bases, and 12 bases lay between the germline ends. CDR3 nucleotide sequence: TGCGCCAGCAGCCAAGAAGGCAGGGGAGGCGAGCAGTACTTC. Residues: CASSQEGRGGEQYF.